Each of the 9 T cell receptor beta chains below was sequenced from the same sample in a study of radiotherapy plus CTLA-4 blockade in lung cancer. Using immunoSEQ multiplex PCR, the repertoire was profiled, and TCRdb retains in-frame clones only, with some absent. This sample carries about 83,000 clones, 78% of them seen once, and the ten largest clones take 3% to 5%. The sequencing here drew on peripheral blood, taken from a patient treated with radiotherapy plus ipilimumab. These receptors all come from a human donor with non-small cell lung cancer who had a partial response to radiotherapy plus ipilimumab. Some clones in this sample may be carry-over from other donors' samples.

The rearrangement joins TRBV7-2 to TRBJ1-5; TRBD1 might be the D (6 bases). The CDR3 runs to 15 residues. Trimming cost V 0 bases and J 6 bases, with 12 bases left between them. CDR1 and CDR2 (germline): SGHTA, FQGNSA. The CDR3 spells CASSLAQGFRQPQHF. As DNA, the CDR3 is TGTGCCAGCAGCTTAGCACAGGGTTTTCGTCAGCCCCAGCATTTT.

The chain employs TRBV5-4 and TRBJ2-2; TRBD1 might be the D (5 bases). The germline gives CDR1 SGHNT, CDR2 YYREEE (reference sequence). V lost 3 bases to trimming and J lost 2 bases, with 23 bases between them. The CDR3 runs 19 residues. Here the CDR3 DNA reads TGTGCCAGCAGCTCCCCGGACACCTTCCAAGTTTCTAACACCGGGGAGCTGTTTTTT. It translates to CASSSPDTFQVSNTGELFF.

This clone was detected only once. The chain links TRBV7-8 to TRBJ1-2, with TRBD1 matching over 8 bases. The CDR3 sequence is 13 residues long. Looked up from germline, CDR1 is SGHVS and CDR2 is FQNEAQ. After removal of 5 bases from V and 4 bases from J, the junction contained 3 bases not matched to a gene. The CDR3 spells CASSTDRAYGYTF. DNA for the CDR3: TGTGCCAGCAGCACGGACAGGGCCTATGGCTACACCTTC. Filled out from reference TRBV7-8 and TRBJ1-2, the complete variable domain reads GAGVSQSPRYKVAKRGQDVALRCDPISGHVSLFWYQQALGQGPEFLTYFQNEAQLDKSGLPSDRFFAERPEGSVSTLKIQRTQQEDSAVYLCASSTDRAYGYTFGSGTRLTVV.

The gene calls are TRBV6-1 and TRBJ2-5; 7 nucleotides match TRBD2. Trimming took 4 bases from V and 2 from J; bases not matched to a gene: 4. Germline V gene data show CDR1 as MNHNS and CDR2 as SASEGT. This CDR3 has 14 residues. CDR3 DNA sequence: TGTGCCAGCAGTGGGGGGGGGTGGCAAGAGACCCAGTACTTC. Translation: CASSGGGWQETQYF.

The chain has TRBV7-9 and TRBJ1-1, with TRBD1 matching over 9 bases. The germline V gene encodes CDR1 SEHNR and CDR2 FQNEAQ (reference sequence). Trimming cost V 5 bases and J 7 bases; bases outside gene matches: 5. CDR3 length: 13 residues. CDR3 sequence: CASSTGGFGEAFF. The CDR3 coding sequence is TGTGCCAGCAGCACAGGGGGCTTCGGTGAAGCTTTCTTT.

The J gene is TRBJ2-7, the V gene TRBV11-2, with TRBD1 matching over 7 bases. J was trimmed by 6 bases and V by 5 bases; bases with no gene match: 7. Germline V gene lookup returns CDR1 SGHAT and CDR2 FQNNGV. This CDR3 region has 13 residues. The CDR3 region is CASSHTTGVEQYF. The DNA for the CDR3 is TGTGCCAGCAGCCACACTACAGGGGTCGAGCAGTACTTC. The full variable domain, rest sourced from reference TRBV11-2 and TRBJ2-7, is EAGVAQSPRYKIIEKRQSVAFWCNPISGHATLYWYQQILGQGPKLLIQFQNNGVVDDSQLPKDRFSAERLKGVDSTLKIQPAKLEDSAVYLCASSHTTGVEQYFGPGTRLTVT.

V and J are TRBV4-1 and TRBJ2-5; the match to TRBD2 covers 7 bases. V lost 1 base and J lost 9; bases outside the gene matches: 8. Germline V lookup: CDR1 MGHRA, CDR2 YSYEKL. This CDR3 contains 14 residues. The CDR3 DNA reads TGCGCCAGCAGCCAAGCTTGGGGGGGGAGGGCCCAGTACTTC. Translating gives CASSQAWGGRAQYF.

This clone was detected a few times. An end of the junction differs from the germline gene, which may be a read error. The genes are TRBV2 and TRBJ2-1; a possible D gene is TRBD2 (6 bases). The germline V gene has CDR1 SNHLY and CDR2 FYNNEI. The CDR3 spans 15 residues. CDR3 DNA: TGTGTCAGCACAGGCCGGGGGAGCTCCTACAATGAGCAGTTCTTC. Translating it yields CVSTGRGSSYNEQFF.

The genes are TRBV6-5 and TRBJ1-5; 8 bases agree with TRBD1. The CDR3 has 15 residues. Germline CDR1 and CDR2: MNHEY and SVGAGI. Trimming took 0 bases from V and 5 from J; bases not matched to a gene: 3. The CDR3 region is CASSYSSGGHQPQHF. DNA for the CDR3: TGTGCCAGCAGTTACTCGTCAGGGGGCCATCAGCCCCAGCATTTT.